This passage covers 21 T cell receptor beta chains from one sample sequenced in a study of OX40 agonist ivuxolimab in advanced cancers. The assay was immunoSEQ multiplex PCR, and TCRdb's table has in-frame clones only and misses some. Counted here are about 51,000 clones, about nine tenths occurring once; the ten biggest clones make up around 3.5%. The material sequenced was CD4+ or CD8+ T cells sorted from blood, taken in a trial of the OX40 agonist ivuxolimab. The receptor set was obtained from an adult with an advanced solid tumor such as melanoma, head and neck, liver or kidney cancer.

The V and J genes are TRBV6-1 and TRBJ2-4; maybe TRBD1 (5 bases). Between the trimmed V and J ends, which lost 3 bases and 8 bases, there was a span of 8 bases. Germline values: CDR1 MNHNS, CDR2 SASEGT. The CDR3 spans 12 residues. The CDR3 sequence: CASSETEDIQYF. DNA for the CDR3: TGTGCCAGCAGTGAGACAGAGGACATTCAGTACTTC.

The chain carries TRBV4-2 and TRBJ1-2, with TRBD1 as a possible D gene (5 bases). The ends were cut back, 0 bases at V and 4 bases at J, with 15 bases in the middle. CDR1 and CDR2 from the germline V gene are LGHNA and YNFKEQ. The CDR3 is 16 amino acids. CDR3 amino acids: CASSQDGDSFPYGYTF. In DNA, the CDR3 is TGTGCCAGCAGCCAAGACGGCGACAGCTTTCCCTATGGCTACACCTTC.

The genes are TRBV6-1 and TRBJ2-2; TRBD1 matches at 7 bases. CDR3 length: 15 residues. The germline gives CDR1 MNHNS, CDR2 SASEGT. V gave up 8 bases and J gave up 0 bases; unmatched junction bases: 6. The CDR3 DNA reads TGTGCCAGCCGACTGGGACAGCCGAACACCGGGGAGCTGTTTTTT. It yields the protein CASRLGQPNTGELFF.

The rearrangement joins TRBV9 to TRBJ2-1, with TRBD2 as a possible D gene (5 bases). Germline CDR1 is SGDLS and CDR2 is YYNGEE. V was pared by 4 bases and J by 4 bases, with 15 bases between. This CDR3 has 15 amino acids. This CDR3 is CASSKTLGNYNEQFF. The DNA for the CDR3 is TGTGCCAGCAGCAAGACACTAGGGAATTACAATGAGCAGTTCTTC.

The chain has TRBV19 and TRBJ2-7; tentative D call: TRBD2 (5 bases). V lost 2 bases to trimming and J lost 5 bases, with 7 bases between them. Germline V gives CDR1 LNHDA, CDR2 SQIVND (reference sequence). This CDR3 is built from 12 residues. CDR3 nucleotides: TGTGCCAGTAGTATAACCGGGAACGAGCAGTACTTC. Translated: CASSITGNEQYF.

Remarks on this clone: The sample contains more than one DNA sequence encoding this CDR3. The rearrangement uses TRBV18 and TRBJ2-3; D unresolved. Germline lookup yields CDR1 KGHSH and CDR2 LQKENI. This CDR3 is 13 amino acids long. V was shortened by 3 bases and J by 0 bases, with 4 bases between the two germline ends. CDR3 residues: CASSPSSTDTQYF. The CDR3 region has the DNA TGTGCCAGCTCACCCAGTAGCACAGATACGCAGTATTTT.

V and J are TRBV29-1 and TRBJ2-2; D remains ambiguous. This CDR3 spans 12 amino acids. Trimming removed 7 bases at V and 6 bases at J, with 12 bases between. The germline V gene has CDR1 SQVTM and CDR2 ANQGSEA. The CDR3 sequence: CSAAQYPGELFF. The CDR3 region has the DNA TGCAGCGCTGCCCAGTACCCCGGGGAGCTGTTTTTT.

V is TRBV19 and J is TRBJ1-5, with D unresolved. Germline CDR1 and CDR2: LNHDA and SQIVND (reference sequence). The CDR3 contains 16 residues. The ends were cut back, 6 bases at V and 2 bases at J, with 17 bases in the middle. The CDR3 DNA follows: TGTGCCAGTAGCTCTCTTGGGCTCCAGGGCAATCAGCCCCAGCATTTT. It yields the protein CASSSLGLQGNQPQHF.

The chain joins TRBV7-8 to TRBJ1-5, with no clear D. The germline V and J ends were trimmed by 5 bases and 4 bases, with 12 bases remaining between them. The CDR3 extends over 14 amino acids. CDR1 is SGHVS, CDR2 FQNEAQ, per germline. The CDR3 spells CASSAGVTNQPQHF. The CDR3 DNA is TGTGCCAGCAGCGCCGGGGTAACAAATCAGCCCCAGCATTTT.

The chain carries TRBV30 and TRBJ2-7; 8 bases fit TRBD1. V trimming: 4 bases; J trimming: 1 base; junction bases outside the gene matches: 6. Germline V gene data show CDR1 as GTSNPN and CDR2 as SVGIG (reference sequence). This CDR3 region has 14 residues. The CDR3 DNA follows: TGTGCCTGGATTGGGACAGGTTCATCCTACGAGCAGTACTTC. Translated: CAWIGTGSSYEQYF.

The chain recombines TRBV7-3 with TRBJ2-3; the D call may be TRBD1 or TRBD2 (6 bases each). Germline-derived CDR1 and CDR2 are SGHTA and FQGTGA. V was cut by 5 bases and J by 4 bases, with 22 bases left in between. CDR3 length: 17 amino acids. This chain's CDR3 is CASSRYQVGGVPDTQYF. In DNA, the CDR3 is TGTGCCAGCAGCCGCTATCAGGTGGGGGGCGTTCCAGATACGCAGTATTTT. Drawing the rest from reference TRBV7-3 and TRBJ2-3, the complete variable domain is GAGVSQTPSNKVTEKGKYVELRCDPISGHTALYWYRQSLGQGPEFLIYFQGTGAADDSGLPNDRFFAVRPEGSVSTLKIQRTERGDSAVYLCASSRYQVGGVPDTQYFGPGTRLTVL.

This clone was counted a single time. The rearrangement uses TRBV5-1 and TRBJ1-4, with 8 bases that match TRBD1. The CDR3 totals 16 residues. Germline V CDR1 and CDR2: SGHRS, YFSETQ. The V gene end was trimmed by 0 bases and the J gene end by 8 bases; junction bases not matched to a gene: 9. CDR3 DNA sequence: TGCGCCAGCAGCTTGGTAGGACAGGGAGGCGAGGAAAAACTGTTTTTT. Amino acid sequence: CASSLVGQGGEEKLFF.

The V call is TRBV9, the J call TRBJ2-7, with TRBD1 identical over 8 bases. The CDR3 has 16 residues. V trimming: 0 bases; J trimming: 2 bases; junction bases outside the gene matches: 7. Germline CDR1 SGDLS, CDR2 YYNGEE. The CDR3 is CASSVAATGAPYEQYF. In DNA form, the CDR3 reads TGTGCCAGCAGCGTAGCGGCGACAGGGGCCCCCTACGAGCAGTACTTC.

The rearrangement uses TRBV19 and TRBJ2-1; 11 bases are a match to TRBD2. This CDR3 is 13 amino acids long. V was clipped by 8 bases and J by 6 bases; unmatched bases: 3. Germline loops: CDR1 LNHDA, CDR2 SQIVND (reference sequence). DNA of the CDR3: TGTGCCAGTGCAACTAGCGGGGGCAATGAGCAGTTCTTC. It encodes CASATSGGNEQFF.

V is TRBV15 and J is TRBJ2-1; 9 bases map to TRBD2. Germline V gene data show CDR1 as LNHNV and CDR2 as YYDKDF (reference sequence). This CDR3 is 15 amino acids long. J gave up 7 bases and V 0 bases, and 4 bases lay outside the gene matches. CDR3 region: CATSRDPLAGNEQFF. In nucleotides, the CDR3 is TGTGCCACCAGCAGAGATCCGCTAGCGGGAAATGAGCAGTTCTTC.

This clone was recorded once. The chain couples TRBV15 to TRBJ2-1; the match to TRBD1 covers 8 bases. V shed 3 bases, J shed 13 bases, and the junction held 8 bases outside the gene matches. There are 13 residues in the CDR3. Germline V CDR1 and CDR2: LNHNV, YYDKDF (reference sequence). CDR3 sequence (DNA): TGTGCCACCAGCAGGGGACAGGAGTTTCTCCAGTTCTTC. It translates to CATSRGQEFLQFF.

The rearrangement joins TRBV9 to TRBJ2-3, with TRBD2 matching over 9 bases. Germline assignment: CDR1 SGDLS and CDR2 YYNGEE. The length of the CDR3 is 17 residues. The V gene end was trimmed by 6 bases and the J gene end by 2 bases; junction bases not matched to a gene: 13. In DNA, the CDR3 is TGTGCCAGCAACCTTCGACCCGGGACTAGCCCCACAGATACGCAGTATTTT. It yields the protein CASNLRPGTSPTDTQYF.

This clone turned up a few times. This chain connects TRBV28 to TRBJ2-1, with TRBD2 matching over 7 bases. The CDR3 sequence is 18 residues long. CDR1 MDHEN and CDR2 SYDVKM come from the germline V gene. Trimming removed 6 bases from V and 2 bases from J; junction bases left unmatched: 16. The CDR3 DNA sequence: TGTGCCAGCAGACTCCGCGGGGTGGGGCGGGGGACCTACAATGAGCAGTTCTTC. This sequence encodes CASRLRGVGRGTYNEQFF.

This clone was picked up one time. The V and J genes are TRBV7-3 and TRBJ1-1; 11 nucleotides align to TRBD1. From germline, CDR1 is SGHTA and CDR2 FQGTGA. This CDR3 comprises 16 residues. The junction had 6 bases not matched to a gene; V was cut back by 0 bases and J by 6 bases. For the CDR3, the DNA is TGTGCCAGCAGCTTAACGGCGGGACAGGGGGTCGCTGAAGCTTTCTTT. Amino acids: CASSLTAGQGVAEAFF.

V is TRBV9 and J is TRBJ2-2; 12 bases map to TRBD2. This CDR3 has 16 amino acids. The junction had 5 bases not matched to a gene; V was cut back by 4 bases and J by 4 bases. Per the germline V gene, CDR1 is SGDLS and CDR2 is YYNGEE. The CDR3 nucleotides read TGTGCCAGCAGCCCGACTAGCGGGAGAAGCACCGGGGAGCTGTTTTTT. It is translated as CASSPTSGRSTGELFF. Based on the CDR3 plus reference TRBV9 and TRBJ2-2, the full variable domain is DSGVTQTPKHLITATGQRVTLRCSPRSGDLSVYWYQQSLDQGLQFLIQYYNGEERAKGNILERFSAQQFPDLHSELNLSSLELGDSALYFCASSPTSGRSTGELFFGEGSRLTVL.

The chain carries TRBV6-5 and TRBJ1-6; D is ambiguous. V was trimmed by 6 bases and J by 7 bases, leaving 13 bases between them. Germline loops: CDR1 MNHEY, CDR2 SVGAGI. CDR3 length equals 14 residues. The CDR3 spells CASSLAGRNSPLHF. CDR3 nucleotides: TGTGCCAGCAGCCTGGCCGGCCGAAATTCACCCCTCCACTTT.